This entry describes one T cell receptor (beta chain). This sample was taken from a study of blood T cell repertoires in COVID-19. The assay was immunoSEQ multiplex PCR, and TCRdb's table has in-frame clones only and misses some. The sample has about 52,000 clones, roughly 86% seen once. Deletions cut 4 bases from V and 1 base from J, with 13 bases between. CDR3 length: 15 residues. Per germline, CDR1 LGHDT and CDR2 YNNKEL (reference sequence). Material: peripheral blood. The chain links TRBV3-1 (or the pseudogene TRBV3-2) to TRBJ2-5; perhaps TRBD2 as D (5 bases). The TCR comes from an elderly woman with acute or convalescent COVID-19. The CDR3 protein is CASSRETGIQETQYF. Written as DNA, the CDR3 is TGTGCCAGCAGCCGCGAGACGGGGATCCAAGAGACCCAGTACTTC.